The present T cell receptor beta chain was sequenced within a study of blood T cell repertoires in COVID-19. The repertoire was sequenced with immunoSEQ multiplex PCR; TCRdb's copy has only in-frame clones and lacks some. The profile shows about 100,000 clones, around 85% of them singletons. This clone was recorded only once. The germline gives CDR1 SNHLY, CDR2 FYNNEI. This CDR3 is built from 14 residues. J was trimmed by 5 bases and V by 7 bases; bases with no gene match: 10. This sequence joins TRBV2 and TRBJ2-5; 7 nucleotides align to TRBD1. The sequence was collected from a woman aged 70-85 years with active or convalescent COVID-19. Sequencing was carried out using peripheral blood. The CDR3 bases are TGTGCCAGCAAGGGACAGAGGGTTGGGGAGACCCAGTACTTC. Translated, it gives CASKGQRVGETQYF.